This TCR beta chain was captured by sequencing in a study of cytomegalovirus exposure and HLA in healthy donors. Notes on the study in general: Association of 15,000 to 20,000 TCR beta sequences with HLA alleles was found at 0.05 false discovery rate in a later analysis. Cytomegalovirus status, reportedly, was diagnosed with high specificity and sensitivity by the classifier. TCR beta V segments were, for the most part, productive about 87% or about 30% of the time in an earlier analysis.

The PCR employed 60 Vbeta primers together with 13 Jbeta primers. Sequencing was performed with immunoSEQ multiplex PCR; in TCRdb, only in-frame clones are kept and a portion is missing. Of fewer than 150,000 clones in the sample, more than 70% were seen once. This clone was seen only once. Its antigen is undetermined. Germline-derived CDR1 and CDR2 are MNHEY and SVGAGI. V was trimmed by 2 bases and J by 3 bases, leaving 11 bases between them. There are 14 residues in the CDR3. The chain carries TRBV6-5 and TRBJ2-7; D uncertain. The TCR comes from a middle-aged man in good health and CMV-seropositive. Source material: PBMCs. CDR3: CASSYRHRIYEQYF. As DNA, the CDR3 is TGTGCCAGCAGTTACAGACATCGAATCTACGAGCAGTACTTC.